The source of this TCR beta chain is a study of response to subunit inactivated influenza vaccine. General study findings and limits: Seasonal influenza vaccination, on each occasion, was suggested by the authors to recruit few new T cells.

Via MiXCR, TCRdb re-called the RT-PCR reads, giving one row per CDR3 protein. The top ten clones hold around 7% of a sample with approximately 700,000 distinct CDR3 sequences, approximately 14% of them seen once. The CDR3 runs to 14 residues. With V trimmed by 4 bases and J by 6 bases, 4 bases remained unmatched. In its sample, this clonotype was seen many times. Its antigen is unknown. The material sequenced was PBMCs from blood, taken about 14 days before vaccination. The chain recombines TRBV12-3 or TRBV12-4 with TRBJ1-5; 9 nucleotides agree with TRBD1. The receptor was derived from a man in his fifties or sixties who received an inactivated influenza vaccine. In DNA, the CDR3 is TGTGCCAGCAGTTCAACAGGGGGCGGTCAGCCCCAGCATTTT. As protein: CASSSTGGGQPQHF.